Described below is a single TCR beta chain sequence and its context. V trimming: 5 bases; J trimming: 6 bases; junction bases outside the gene matches: 6. This CDR3 has 14 amino acids. Germline CDR1 SGHTA, CDR2 FQGTGA. These data originate in a study of blood T cell repertoires in COVID-19. Some clones are missing from TCRdb's copy, which holds only in-frame ones; the method was immunoSEQ multiplex PCR. This sample has a few hundred thousand clones, with roughly 86% found just once. V and J are TRBV7-3 and TRBJ2-1, with TRBD2 identical over 8 bases. The TCR sequence derives from a woman in her 30s who had been exposed to COVID-19. Sequencing was done on a sample of PBMCs or T cells enriched from blood (not recorded which). CDR3 protein: CASSPEGTSNEQFF. The CDR3 coding sequence is TGTGCCAGCAGCCCCGAGGGGACTAGCAATGAGCAGTTCTTC.